What follows are 5 T cell receptor beta chains derived from one specimen sequenced in a study of T cells in localized non-small cell lung cancer. Data came from immunoSEQ multiplex PCR; TCRdb stores just in-frame clones and leaves some out. The table lists thousands of clones, approximately 40% of them singletons, with roughly 6% in the top ten. The input for sequencing was lung tumor tissue, taken before any cancer treatment. The origin of the receptors is a woman aged 40-69 years with stage I lung adenocarcinoma.

This clone was detected a few times. The chain is built from TRBV28 and TRBJ2-6, with 8 bases fitting TRBD1. Germline V lookup: CDR1 MDHEN, CDR2 SYDVKM. This CDR3 is built from 20 residues. V trimming: 6 bases; J trimming: 1 base; junction bases outside the gene matches: 17. In DNA form, the CDR3 reads TGTGCCAGCAGCCGATCGGACAGGGCCCCGCTTGTGTCTGGGGCCAACGTCCTGACTTTC. Translated, it gives CASSRSDRAPLVSGANVLTF.

V usage is TRBV11-3 and J usage is TRBJ2-7; no definite D call. The CDR3 runs to 15 residues. Trimming took off 0 bases at V and 6 bases at J, with 15 bases between the two ends. Per the germline V gene, CDR1 is SGHNT and CDR2 is YENEEA. CDR3 protein: CASSLDQSWAREQYF. The CDR3 region has the DNA TGTGCCAGCAGCTTAGATCAAAGTTGGGCGCGCGAGCAGTACTTC.

This clone is medium-sized within its sample. V gene TRBV9 combines with J gene TRBJ2-1, with 10 bases aligning to TRBD2. After removal of 5 bases from V and 3 bases from J, the junction contained 8 bases not matched to a gene. This CDR3 is 16 amino acids long. From germline, CDR1 is SGDLS and CDR2 YYNGEE. The DNA of the CDR3 is TGTGCCAGCAGTCCTCCGGGACTAGCGAGCTACAATGAGCAGTTCTTC. As protein: CASSPPGLASYNEQFF.

This clone was counted between two and nine times. V and J are TRBV1 and TRBJ2-2; the table's D call TRBD1 went unverified against the DNA. TRBV1 is classified as a pseudogene. The CDR3 is 17 residues long. CDR3 sequence (DNA): TGCGCCAGCAGCCATCTAAGGGGGCAGGGAGACACCGGGGAGCTGTTTTTT. It specifies CASSHLRGQGDTGELFF.

This chain uses TRBV18 with TRBJ2-2; TRBD2 aligns across 7 bases. The trim removed 2 bases at V and 4 bases at J, leaving 4 bases unmatched. The CDR3 runs to 15 residues. The germline V gene has CDR1 KGHSH and CDR2 LQKENI. The CDR3 nucleotides read TGTGCCAGCTCACCAACTCGGGAGGTCACCGGGGAGCTGTTTTTT. Translation: CASSPTREVTGELFF.